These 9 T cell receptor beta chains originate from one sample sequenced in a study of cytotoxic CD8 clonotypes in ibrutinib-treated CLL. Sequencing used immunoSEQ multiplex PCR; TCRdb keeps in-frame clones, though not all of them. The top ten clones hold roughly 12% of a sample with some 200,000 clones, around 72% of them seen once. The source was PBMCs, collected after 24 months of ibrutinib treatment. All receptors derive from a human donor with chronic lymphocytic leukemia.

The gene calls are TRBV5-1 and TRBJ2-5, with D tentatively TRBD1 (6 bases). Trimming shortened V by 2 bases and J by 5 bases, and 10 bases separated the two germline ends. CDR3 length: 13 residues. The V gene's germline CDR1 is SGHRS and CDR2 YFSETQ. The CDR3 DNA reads TGCGCCAGCAGCTTACAGGGTCGGGAGACCCAGTACTTC. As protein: CASSLQGRETQYF.

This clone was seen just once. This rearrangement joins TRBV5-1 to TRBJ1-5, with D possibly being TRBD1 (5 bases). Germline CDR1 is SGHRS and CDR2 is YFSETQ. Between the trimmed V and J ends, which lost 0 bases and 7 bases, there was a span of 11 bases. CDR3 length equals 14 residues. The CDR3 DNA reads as TGCGCCAGCAGCTTGGGGTCGGGGCAGCAGCCCCAGCATTTT. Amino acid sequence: CASSLGSGQQPQHF.

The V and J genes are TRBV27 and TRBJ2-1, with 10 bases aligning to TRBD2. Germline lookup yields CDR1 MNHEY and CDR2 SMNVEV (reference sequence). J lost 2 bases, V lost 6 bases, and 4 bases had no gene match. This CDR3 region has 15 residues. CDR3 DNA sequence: TGTGCCAGCAGCGCCGGGACTAGCGCCTACAATGAGCAGTTCTTC. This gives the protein CASSAGTSAYNEQFF.

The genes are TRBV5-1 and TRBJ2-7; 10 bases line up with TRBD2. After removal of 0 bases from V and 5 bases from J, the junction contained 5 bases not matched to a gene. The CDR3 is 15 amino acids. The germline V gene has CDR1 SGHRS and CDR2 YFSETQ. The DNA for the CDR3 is TGCGCCAGCAGCTTGGTTCTCGGACTAGCGGACGAGCAGTACTTC. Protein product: CASSLVLGLADEQYF.

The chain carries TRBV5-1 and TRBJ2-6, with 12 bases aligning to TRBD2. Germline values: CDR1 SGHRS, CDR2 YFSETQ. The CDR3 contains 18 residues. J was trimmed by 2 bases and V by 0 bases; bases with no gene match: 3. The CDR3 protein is CASSLESSGRAGANVLTF. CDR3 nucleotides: TGCGCCAGCAGCTTGGAGTCTAGCGGGAGGGCTGGGGCCAACGTCCTGACTTTC.

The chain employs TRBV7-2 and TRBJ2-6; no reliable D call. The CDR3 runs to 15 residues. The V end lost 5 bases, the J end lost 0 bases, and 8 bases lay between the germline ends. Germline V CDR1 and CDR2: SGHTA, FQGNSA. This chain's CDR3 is CASSKRDSGANVLTF. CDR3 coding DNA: TGTGCCAGCAGCAAAAGGGACTCTGGGGCCAACGTCCTGACTTTC.

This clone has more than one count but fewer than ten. The CDR3 sequence is CASSRGYQETQYF. The CDR3, as DNA: TGTGCCAGCAGTCGTGGGTACCAAGAGACCCAGTACTTC. The rearrangement joins TRBV2 to TRBJ2-5; no clear D. V dropped 5 bases and J dropped 0 bases, with 7 bases sitting between them. Germline CDR1 SNHLY, CDR2 FYNNEI. The CDR3 is made up of 13 amino acids. The full variable domain, its missing parts supplied by reference TRBV2 and TRBJ2-5, is EPEVTQTPSHQVTQMGQEVILRCVPISNHLYFYWYRQILGQKVEFLVSFYNNEISEKSEIFDDQFSVERPDGSNFTLKIRSTKLEDSAMYFCASSRGYQETQYFGPGTRLLVL.

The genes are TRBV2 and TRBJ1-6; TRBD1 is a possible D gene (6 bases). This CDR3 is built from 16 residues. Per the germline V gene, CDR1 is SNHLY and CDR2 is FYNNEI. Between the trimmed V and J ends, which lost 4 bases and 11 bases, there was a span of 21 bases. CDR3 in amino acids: CASSAGSWSGAAPLHF. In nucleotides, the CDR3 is TGTGCCAGCAGTGCAGGAAGCTGGTCAGGGGCTGCACCCCTCCACTTT.

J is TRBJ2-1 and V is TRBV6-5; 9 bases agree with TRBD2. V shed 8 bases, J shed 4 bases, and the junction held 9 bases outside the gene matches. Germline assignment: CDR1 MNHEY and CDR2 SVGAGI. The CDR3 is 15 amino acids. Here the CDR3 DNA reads TGTGCCAGCGTTCCGACTAGCGGAGTATACAATGAGCAGTTCTTC. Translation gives CASVPTSGVYNEQFF.